This is a list of T cell receptor beta chains from one sample in a study of vaccination and CD4 T cells after COVID-19. Via MiXCR, TCRdb re-called the PCR reads, giving one row per CDR3 protein. The data show approximately 10,000 distinct CDR3 sequences, around 55% seen once. Antigens of these TCRs are unknown. Sequenced material: CD4+ T cells from blood, cultured in vitro. The receptor set was obtained from a human donor who had recovered from COVID-19. Each CDR3 is given with its conserved first and last residue.

CDR3: CASSRGGPDSNQPQHF
V: TRBV7-9

CDR3: CSASSGQGRPNTEAFF
V: TRBV20-1

CDR3: CASCSLSRGRRTNEKLFF
V: TRBV7-9

CDR3: CASSEFVGVNYGYTF
V: TRBV6-1

CDR3: CASSFRTSEKNSYEQYF
V: TRBV6-7

CDR3: CASGTGLAGGPSNNEQFF
V: TRBV19

CDR3: CASSLLGPRATEAFF
V: TRBV14

CDR3: CSAERHSSGQPQHF
V: TRBV20-1

CDR3: CASSLLRAGGPHNEQFF
V: TRBV11-2

CDR3: CSARAQDRLYNEQFF
V: TRBV20-1

CDR3: CASSYARGRAKNIQYF
V: TRBV6-2/TRBV6-3

CDR3: CASSLGAGVGQPQHF
V: TRBV5-1

CDR3: CASSPDATSGSSLFF
V: TRBV5-8

CDR3: CASILSPDGSSYNEQFF
V: TRBV7-9

CDR3: CASSWTGRDTDTQYF
V: TRBV11-1

CDR3: CASGTGDRDPYSNQPQHF
V: TRBV12-5

CDR3: CASSYSFGQGTSYEQYF
V: TRBV6-5

CDR3: CASSLGSGRGETQYF
V: TRBV4-3

CDR3: CSAGSGGARETQYF
V: TRBV20-1

CDR3: CASSLGQQETQYF
V: TRBV18

CDR3: CASSQARDTEAFF
V: TRBV6-4

CDR3: CASSERDRGYGYTF
V: TRBV10-1

CDR3: CASSQGTGDSYEQYF
V: TRBV4-3

CDR3: CASSLEGMDYGYTF
V: TRBV7-8

CDR3: CASSYSKGGSGNSPLHF
V: TRBV6-5

CDR3: CASSTRIYGQGYGYTF
V: TRBV6-1

CDR3: CASRTLATSSYEQYF
V: TRBV6-1

CDR3: CASSEFEGNTDTQYF
V: TRBV25-1

CDR3: CASSLPGRGYTF
V: TRBV7-9

CDR3: CASSFQRTGSQETQYF
V: TRBV5-4

CDR3: CSARAGGGEKLFF
V: TRBV20-1

CDR3: CASSLDLWAEEAFF
V: TRBV7-2

CDR3: CASRNSGSRTGELFF
V: TRBV6-2/TRBV6-3

CDR3: CASSPQTYGYTF
V: TRBV12-3/TRBV12-4

CDR3: CASSLAGDNSPLHF
V: TRBV7-9

CDR3: CASSWTGNQPQHF
V: TRBV27

CDR3: CSASLQGKLFF
V: TRBV20-1

CDR3: CASSRTGYEKLFF
V: TRBV6-1

CDR3: CASSLAMNSYNEQFF
V: TRBV7-2

CDR3: CASSLSRRFASETQYF
V: TRBV7-2

CDR3: CASSEASEGPNTGELFF
V: TRBV6-2/TRBV6-3

CDR3: CASSRGQGIRETQYF
V: TRBV12-3/TRBV12-4

CDR3: CASSSRGPETQYF
V: TRBV7-9

CDR3: CASRLAGEYEQYF
V: TRBV12-3/TRBV12-4

CDR3: CASSSGRDGETQYF
V: TRBV11-3

CDR3: CSAPRQRMNTEAFF
V: TRBV20-1

CDR3: CASSAASTGSSSYEQYF
V: TRBV7-8

CDR3: CASSPREVDYEQYF
V: TRBV18

CDR3: CASSLAEGDAFF
V: TRBV7-2

CDR3: CASSPDRVDYEQYF
V: TRBV7-9

CDR3: CSAPTGGGVGGYTF
V: TRBV20-1